Described below is a single TCR beta chain sequence and its context. The antigen is undetermined. These data belong to a study of OX40 agonist ivuxolimab in advanced cancers. Across the study: Three patients showed partial responses: one hepatocellular carcinoma and two cutaneous melanoma cases. The study's findings and limits: Some patients who did not respond also had low normalized T-cell clonal expansion.

Libraries were prepared by immunoSEQ multiplex PCR; TCRdb keeps only in-frame clonotypes and omits some of them. Here the sample spans roughly 17,000 clones, 70% to 90% being singletons. Germline V lookup: CDR1 SQVTM, CDR2 ANQGSEA. V was pared by 2 bases and J by 15 bases, with 5 bases between. CDR3 length: 8 residues. Collection of blood occurred at baseline, at cycle 4 day 1, and at cycle 7 day 1. Sequencing was performed on CD4+ or CD8+ T cells sorted from blood, taken in a trial of the OX40 agonist ivuxolimab. The V call is TRBV29-1, the J call TRBJ2-1, with D uncertain. The receptor was isolated from an adult with an advanced solid tumor such as melanoma, head and neck, liver or kidney cancer. The DNA for the CDR3 is TGCAGCGTTGAATTGGGGTTCTTC. This sequence encodes CSVELGFF.